Given below is one T cell receptor beta chain in context. No antigen is known for it. The input lacks base qualities; no much larger clone sits a single base away. The donors were healthy, HIV-negative adults with no recently reported acute infections or vaccinations. Every donor was a Caucasian adult residing in Nashville, Tennessee, USA. CD4+ T cells were enriched through magnetic negative selection, after which naive cells were positively selected on CD45RA and the remaining negative fraction served as the memory subset. After blood collection by leukapheresis, PBMCs were isolated using Ficoll-Histopaque density gradient centrifugation and then cryopreserved in the vapor phase of liquid nitrogen. Purity and quantity of every magnetically sorted T cell population were checked by analytical flow cytometry. Genomic DNA was isolated from every sorted fraction and measured by UV absorbance on a Nanodrop 2000c.

Using the deep immunoSEQ assay, multiplex PCR amplified TCR CDR3 regions from genomic DNA. Genomic DNA extracted from each cell subset was distributed evenly over all wells of several immunoSEQ 96-well plates, and each plate served as one replicate. For sorted subsets, 200 to 250 ng genomic DNA, equal to 25,000 to 35,000 T cell genomes, was loaded into each replicate PCR. Purified libraries were measured with a Qubit 3.0 fluorometer, size-checked on a Bioanalyzer 2100, and measured again with the KAPA Library Quantification kit. Each immunoSEQ 96-well plate was sequenced on its own single-read 150-cycle Illumina NextSeq 550 flow cell. The published analysis was carried out like this. Because the immunoSEQ output held only junctional sequences and lacked quality scores, the filtering could not match the filtering applied to full-length reads. To assign V/J genes and CDR3, sequences were annotated against IMGT germline references using PyIR, a Python wrapper for IgBLAST v1.9. Any read was removed if the V/J assignment was weak (E-value above 1e-6), the CDR3 was missing, or the read contained stop codons, out-of-frame junctions, or ambiguous translated residues. V3J clonotypes were defined as sequences sharing the same inferred V gene, J gene, and CDR3 amino acid sequence. Percentage overlap between repertoires was computed as shared unique clonotypes divided by the size of the smaller repertoire. RTK rarefaction, the Chao1 estimator, and Recon v2.1 estimates of unobserved clonotypes were used to assess repertoire richness. Generation probabilities were computed with OLGA for all TCRbeta clonotypes obtained by the gDNA method from a handful of donors. As stored in TCRdb, this immuneACCESS dataset retains in-frame rearrangements with V and J assigned. A fraction of the clones does not appear; measured against another copy, unresolved V genes explain less than half of the discrepancy, and the remainder lacks a known reason. The V and J calls and the clone size are those of that table, but D and trimming were determined from the DNA. This sample has over a million clones in its table, and around 98.5% of those were observed once. The ten largest account for over 0.3% of the sample.

This record comes from a study of shared clonotypes between healthy human individuals (dated by TCRdb to about 2020). With regard to the full study: Two women and three men aged 18 to 49 years were included in the cohort. To increase sequencing depth and limit assay-specific biases, TCR repertoire library preparation and sequencing were carried out by different laboratories using diverse techniques. Per donor, leukapheresis produced somewhere between about 0.85 and 10 billion PBMCs. To estimate repertoire size and how much clonotypes are shared between individuals, the study performed deep sequencing of blood TCR repertoires from roughly five healthy adults. For each donor, CD4 naive and CD4 memory were each given three plates, CD8 naive was given two plates, and CD8 memory was given one plate. Results and caveats for the whole study, not just this receptor: Naive subsets generally had larger estimated clonotype richness than memory subsets did. Higher generation probabilities were observed for clonotypes shared by all four sorted-subset donors than for non-shared clonotypes. Incomplete sequencing was indicated by rarefaction of sorted-subset datasets, despite the large sequencing depth. Because the study included a small number of donors, the genetic and exposure-history diversity represented was limited. Sampling was limited to blood, and TCR repertoires in tissue likely differ from TCR repertoires in blood. Based on pairwise subsampling, the degree of clonotype sharing among donors was expected to be affected by sequencing depth. Sharing across a handful of donors was observed for around 5% of naive CD4, over 3% of naive CD8, around 2.5% of memory CD4, and roughly 0.4% of memory CD8 clonotypes.

This clonotype was sampled from a man aged 30-40 years in good health. Sequenced input: naive CD4+ T cells sorted from blood. The cell subset or site label, read with the paper, signifies: CD45RA+ positively selected.

The DNA sequence is given as TGTGCCAGCTCACCTTCCGGGACGGGGAACACCGGGGAGCTGTTTTTT. Translation gives CASSPSGTGNTGELFF. Here the chain combines TRBV18 and TRBJ2-2; the D segment may tentatively be TRBD1 or TRBD2, each giving 5 matched bases. Counted from cysteine to phenylalanine, this CDR3 has 16 amino acids. Only the CDR3 part of the read is kept: 48 bases, read in frame from the first base. A distance of 12 bases separates the germline ends of V and J, which lose 3 bases and 1 base respectively. CDR1 KGHSH and CDR2 LQKENI are derived from the germline V gene.